Presented here are 10 T cell receptor beta chains from one specimen sequenced in a study of CD8+ T cells in alopecia areata. The treatment was: oral pan-JAK inhibitor, 5-10 mg twice daily. The authors extracted RNA and reverse transcribed it into cDNA as the sequencing template. Only in-frame clones appear in the TCRdb table, and some are missing; sequencing was by immunoSEQ multiplex PCR. The sample lists just over 150,000 clones, 50% to 70% seen once, with 0.7% to 1% in the top ten. The sample was CD4+ T cells sorted from blood, taken at week 4, from a patient treated with tofacitinib. These receptors originate from a human donor with alopecia areata.

This clone was counted at least ten times. The gene calls are TRBV7-2 and TRBJ2-7; no reliable D call. Trimming shortened V by 5 bases and J by 4 bases, and 15 bases separated the two germline ends. This CDR3 has 14 amino acids. Germline CDR1 is SGHTA and CDR2 is FQGNSA. The CDR3: CASSPDSLPYEQYF. The CDR3 region has the DNA TGTGCCAGCAGCCCGGATTCGCTACCTTACGAGCAGTACTTC.

The chain joins TRBV7-9 to TRBJ1-6; no reliable D call. This CDR3 is built from 12 residues. The V and J ends lost 1 base and 8 bases respectively, with 3 bases between them. Germline CDR1 reads SEHNR; CDR2 reads FQNEAQ (reference sequence). CDR3 DNA: TGTGCCAGCAGCTTAGGGGATTCACCCCTCCACTTT. Protein: CASSLGDSPLHF.

This chain joins TRBV28 and TRBJ1-4; 8 bases align to TRBD1. CDR3 length: 14 amino acids. The V gene end was trimmed by 5 bases and the J gene end by 7 bases; junction bases not matched to a gene: 6. Germline values: CDR1 MDHEN, CDR2 SYDVKM. CDR3 nucleotide sequence: TGTGCCAGCAGTACAGGGGGGAACAGTGAAAAACTGTTTTTT. This codes for CASSTGGNSEKLFF.

In DNA form, the CDR3 reads TGTGCCTGGTCTCGGGACAGGGACTATGGCTACACCTTC. It yields the protein CAWSRDRDYGYTF. V usage is TRBV30 and J usage is TRBJ1-2, with 9 positions matching TRBD1. The CDR3 sequence is 13 residues long. Germline CDR1 reads GTSNPN; CDR2 reads SVGIG (reference sequence). V trimming: 5 bases; J trimming: 3 bases; junction bases outside the gene matches: 4.

In its sample, this clone was seen a few times. This chain joins TRBV27 and TRBJ2-3, with D possibly being TRBD1 or TRBD2 (5 bases each). V lost 5 bases and J lost 8, with 11 bases in between. The CDR3 is made up of 12 amino acids. The germline V gene has CDR1 MNHEY and CDR2 SMNVEV (reference sequence). The CDR3 loop is CASSPGQLTQYF. The DNA of the CDR3 is TGTGCCAGCAGTCCGGGGCAGCTTACGCAGTATTTT.

This clone was observed a handful of times. The chain combines TRBV29-1 with TRBJ2-5, with 7 bases lining up with TRBD1. V was clipped by 3 bases and J by 5 bases; unmatched bases: 3. CDR1 is SQVTM and CDR2 is ANQGSEA in the germline V gene. This CDR3 has 12 residues. This CDR3 reads CSVDRGIETQYF. As DNA, the CDR3 is TGCAGCGTTGACAGGGGGATTGAGACCCAGTACTTC. The full variable domain, completed using reference TRBV29-1 and TRBJ2-5, is SAVISQKPSRDICQRGTSLTIQCQVDSQVTMMFWYRQQPGQSLTLIATANQGSEATYESGFVIDKFPISRPNLTFSTLTVSNMSPEDSSIYLCSVDRGIETQYFGPGTRLLVL.

The chain links TRBV6-1 to TRBJ2-1, with 9 bases fitting TRBD1. V was clipped by 5 bases and J by 8 bases; unmatched bases: 10. CDR1 and CDR2 from the germline V gene are MNHNS and SASEGT. The CDR3 length is 15 residues. The CDR3 sequence is CASSFPGQGGYEQFF. CDR3 nucleotide sequence: TGTGCCAGCAGTTTTCCGGGACAGGGAGGGTATGAGCAGTTCTTC.

The chain uses TRBV6-6 and TRBJ2-1; tentatively, D is TRBD1 or TRBD2 (6 bases each). The germline V and J ends were trimmed by 5 bases and 10 bases, with 9 bases remaining between them. This CDR3 spans 11 amino acids. The germline V gene encodes CDR1 MNHNY and CDR2 SVGAGI (reference sequence). The CDR3 loop is CASSLGGEQFF. The CDR3 DNA reads as TGTGCCAGCAGTCTGGGGGGCGAGCAGTTCTTC.

The chain has TRBV30 and TRBJ1-5, with D unclear. The CDR3 totals 14 residues. Trimming shortened V by 2 bases and J by 3 bases, and 11 bases separated the two germline ends. The V gene's germline CDR1 is GTSNPN and CDR2 SVGIG (reference sequence). The CDR3 here is CAWSLSAPNQPQHF. The DNA for the CDR3 is TGTGCCTGGAGTTTGTCGGCACCCAATCAGCCCCAGCATTTT. Together with reference TRBV30 and TRBJ1-5, the CDR3 gives the full variable domain: SQTIHQWPATLVQPVGSPLSLECTVEGTSNPNLYWYRQAAGRGLQLLFYSVGIGQISSEVPQNLSASRPQDRQFILSSKKLLLSDSGFYLCAWSLSAPNQPQHFGDGTRLSIL.

This clone was detected only once. The CDR3 DNA is TGTGCCAGCAGCCGTCAGGGCCCGAACACTGAAGCTTTCTTT. It codes for CASSRQGPNTEAFF. The chain is built from TRBV7-9 and TRBJ1-1; D is perhaps TRBD1 (5 bases). Germline assignment: CDR1 SEHNR and CDR2 FQNEAQ (reference sequence). The CDR3 consists of 14 residues. Trimming removed 5 bases at V and 1 base at J, with 11 bases between. Combining the CDR3 with reference TRBV7-9 and TRBJ1-1 gives the whole variable domain DTGVSQNPRHKITKRGQNVTFRCDPISEHNRLYWYRQTLGQGPEFLTYFQNEAQLEKSRLLSDRFSAERPKGSFSTLEIQRTEQGDSAMYLCASSRQGPNTEAFFGQGTRLTVV.